These 5 T cell receptor beta chains were sequenced from one sample in a study of type 1 regulatory T cells. TCRdb analysed the reads with MiXCR anew, one entry per CDR3 protein. The table shows tens of thousands of distinct CDR3 sequences, with almost 50% occurring only once. No antigen has been identified for these receptors. The specimen was cultured non-Tr1 T cells, either the whole culture or a sorted T cell fraction (not recorded which). These receptors originate from a human donor in good health.

This clonotype occurred a few times. The chain links TRBV12-3 or TRBV12-4 to TRBJ1-5, with a tentative D call TRBD1 (5 bases). The CDR3 has 14 residues. V was shortened by 0 bases and J by 6 bases, with 9 bases between the two germline ends. The CDR3 loop is CASSLAGTGQPQHF. The DNA for the CDR3 is TGTGCCAGCAGTTTAGCAGGGACGGGTCAGCCCCAGCATTTT.

The chain combines TRBV30 with TRBJ1-5; D call uncertain. The CDR3 covers 13 residues. In germline, CDR1 is GTSNPN, CDR2 SVGIG (reference sequence). The germline V and J ends were trimmed by 1 base and 5 bases, with 9 bases remaining between them. CDR3 residues: CAWSGTGYQPQHF. In nucleotides, the CDR3 is TGTGCCTGGAGTGGGACGGGTTATCAGCCCCAGCATTTT.

This chain connects TRBV7-2 to TRBJ2-5; TRBD2 agrees at 12 bases. The CDR3 covers 16 residues. Germline CDR1 and CDR2: SGHTA and FQGNSA. The ends lost 4 bases at V and 9 bases at J; junction bases unmatched: 12. In nucleotides, the CDR3 is TGTGCCAGCAGCTCGACTAGCGGGGGACCCCTCAGGGCCCAGTACTTC. Protein: CASSSTSGGPLRAQYF.

V and J are TRBV7-9 and TRBJ2-1; D is unclear. V was pared by 4 bases and J by 2 bases, with 12 bases between. The CDR3 is 15 amino acids. Germline CDR1 and CDR2: SEHNR and FQNEAQ (reference sequence). The CDR3 DNA is TGTGCCAGCAGCTCGGACGGCTGGACCTACAATGAGCAGTTCTTC. This translates into CASSSDGWTYNEQFF.

The chain's CDR3 is CASSLVLAGGQLQPAGTQYF. CDR3 sequence (DNA): TGTGCCAGCAGCTTAGTGTTAGCGGGGGGCCAACTACAGCCCGCAGGTACGCAGTATTTT. V gene TRBV7-9 combines with J gene TRBJ2-3; 10 nucleotides agree with TRBD2. Germline values: CDR1 SEHNR, CDR2 FQNEAQ (reference sequence). CDR3 size: 20 residues. The junction had 21 bases not matched to a gene; V was cut back by 1 base and J by 8 bases.